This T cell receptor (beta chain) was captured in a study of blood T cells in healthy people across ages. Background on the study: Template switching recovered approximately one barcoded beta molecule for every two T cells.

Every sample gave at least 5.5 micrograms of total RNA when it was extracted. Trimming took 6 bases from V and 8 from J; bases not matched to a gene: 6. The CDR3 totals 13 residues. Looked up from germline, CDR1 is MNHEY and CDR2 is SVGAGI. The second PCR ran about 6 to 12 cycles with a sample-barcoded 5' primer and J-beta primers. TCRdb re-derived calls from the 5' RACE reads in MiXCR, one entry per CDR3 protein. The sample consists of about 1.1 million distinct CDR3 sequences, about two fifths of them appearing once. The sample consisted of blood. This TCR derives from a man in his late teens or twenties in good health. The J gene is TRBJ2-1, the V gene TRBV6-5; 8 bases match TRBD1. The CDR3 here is CASSRDRLDEQFF. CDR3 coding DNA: TGTGCCAGCAGCCGGGACAGGTTGGATGAGCAGTTCTTC.